One sample yielded the 2 T cell receptor beta chains listed below, sequenced in a study of shared clonotypes between healthy human individuals. Here immunoSEQ multiplex PCR was the method, and the copy in TCRdb shows in-frame clones only, minus some. The repertoire holds around 700,000 clones, about two thirds seen once, with about 1.7% in the top ten. The specimen was memory CD4+ T cells sorted from blood. This sample's subset: CD45RA-negative fraction. These receptors originate from a woman aged 30 to 39 in good health.

This clone was detected only a few times. The CDR3 region has the DNA TGTGCCAGTAGTATCCCAGGTTCGGAGACCCAGTACTTC. Translating it yields CASSIPGSETQYF. The chain carries TRBV19 and TRBJ2-5; unclear D gene. V lost 3 bases to trimming and J lost 5 bases, with 10 bases between them. This CDR3 is built from 13 residues. Germline V lookup: CDR1 LNHDA, CDR2 SQIVND (reference sequence). Looking up the rest from reference TRBV19 and TRBJ2-5 gives the full variable domain: DGGITQSPKYLFRKEGQNVTLSCEQNLNHDAMYWYRQDPGQGLRLIYYSQIVNDFQKGDIAEGYSVSREKKESFPLTVTSAQKNPTAFYLCASSIPGSETQYFGPGTRLLVL.

The chain has TRBV11-1 and TRBJ2-5; 7 bases align to TRBD1. Germline V gene sequence: CDR1 SGHAT, CDR2 FQDESV (reference sequence). This CDR3 spans 15 amino acids. V trimming: 3 bases; J trimming: 2 bases; junction bases outside the gene matches: 6. The CDR3, as DNA: TGTGCCAGCAGCTTGGACAGGTTGCCGCAAGAGACCCAGTACTTC. It specifies CASSLDRLPQETQYF.